This T cell receptor beta chain was profiled in a study of blood T cell repertoires in COVID-19. Original methodology: Quantification of nucleated cells was approximated via reference gene primer amplification. The method was immunoSEQ multiplex PCR; TCRdb's version includes in-frame clones alone and lacks a portion of them. Clone size and the V and J calls come from that table; the DNA yielded D and trimming. The data contain hundreds of thousands of clones, around 84% of them seen just once; the ten biggest clones take up around 15%. The TCR comes from a man younger than 30 who had recovered from COVID-19. Sample: PBMCs or T cells enriched from blood (not recorded which).

CDR3 DNA: TGTGCCAGCAGCCCGACCCCCGGGGCTGAAGCTTTCTTT. Translated, it gives CASSPTPGAEAFF. V gene TRBV7-9 combines with J gene TRBJ1-1; D is unclear. The V end lost 5 bases, the J end lost 6 bases, and 13 bases lay between the germline ends. Germline V gene lookup returns CDR1 SEHNR and CDR2 FQNEAQ (reference sequence). This CDR3 has 13 amino acids.